Below, one T cell receptor (beta chain) is given with its context. The specificity of this receptor is unknown. There are no base qualities to consult, and no much larger clone falls within one base. Receptor amplification or capture employed the immunoSEQ multiplex PCR assay. Not all clones reach the TCRdb copy of this immuneACCESS table, which keeps in-frame sequences only. Checked studies attribute under half of the gap to unresolved V genes and leave the rest unexplained. The sample table records approximately 40,000 clones; approximately 90% of these occur just once. The ten largest clonotypes hold less than 0.65% of the sample. The sample comes from a study of T cell changes during pregnancy in multiple sclerosis (dated by TCRdb to the late 2010s). Broadly, across the study: Changes in the T cell repertoire over the course of pregnancy were examined in this study in women with multiple sclerosis.

The sequence derives from a female donor with multiple sclerosis, enrolled in a pregnancy study. The sequencing here drew on CD4+ T cells from peripheral blood mononuclear cells, taken in the third trimester of pregnancy.

The DNA sequence reads TGTGCCAGCAGCTTGCCTGGGCACATATCTAACTATGGCTACACCTTC. The resulting protein is CASSLPGHISNYGYTF. In this chain, TRBV5-8 is recombined with TRBJ1-2, with an unclear D gene assignment. The germline V gene supplies CDR1 SGHTS and CDR2 YDEGEE. Spanning cysteine to phenylalanine, the CDR3 consists of 16 amino acids. CDR3 DNA only is kept here, 48 bases in frame from base 1. V and J are truncated by 1 base and 0 bases respectively, leaving an intervening sequence of 13 bases.